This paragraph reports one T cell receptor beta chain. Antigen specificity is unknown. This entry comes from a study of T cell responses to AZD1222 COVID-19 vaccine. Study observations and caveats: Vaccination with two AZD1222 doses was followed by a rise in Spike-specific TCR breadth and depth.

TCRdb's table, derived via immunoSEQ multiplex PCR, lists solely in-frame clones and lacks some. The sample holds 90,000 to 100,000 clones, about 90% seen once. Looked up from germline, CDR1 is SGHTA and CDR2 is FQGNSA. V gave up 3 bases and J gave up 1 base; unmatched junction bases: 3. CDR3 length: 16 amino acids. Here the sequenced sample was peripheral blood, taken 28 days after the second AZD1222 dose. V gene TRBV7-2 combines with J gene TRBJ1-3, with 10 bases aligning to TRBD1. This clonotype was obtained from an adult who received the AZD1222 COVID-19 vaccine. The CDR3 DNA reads TGTGCCAGCAGCTTGACAGGGGGCAATTCTGGAAACACCATATATTTT. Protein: CASSLTGGNSGNTIYF.